The 26 T cell receptor beta chains in this list originate from one sample, sequenced in a study of T cells in narcolepsy. Sequencing used immunoSEQ multiplex PCR; TCRdb keeps in-frame clones, though not all of them. The sample contains tens of thousands of clones, 75% to 80% of which appear only once. The specimen was CD45RA- memory CD4+ T cells from PBMCs. These receptors came from a human donor with narcolepsy.

Here the CDR3 reads CASSPGTGVGETQYF. In nucleotides, the CDR3 is TGCGCCAGCAGCCCAGGGACAGGGGTAGGTGAGACCCAGTACTTC. J is TRBJ2-5 and V is TRBV4-1, with 10 bases lining up with TRBD1. The germline V gene has CDR1 MGHRA and CDR2 YSYEKL. CDR3 length: 15 amino acids. With 4 bases clipped from V and 5 bases from J, the junction kept 7 bases outside the gene matches.

The CDR3 loop is CASSLRTGYGGYTF. The CDR3 nucleotides read TGTGCCAGCAGCCTGCGGACAGGGTACGGCGGCTACACCTTC. The rearrangement uses TRBV16 and TRBJ1-2; 8 positions match TRBD1. CDR3 length: 14 amino acids. After removal of 4 bases from V and 8 bases from J, the junction contained 9 bases not matched to a gene. Per the germline V gene, CDR1 is KGHSY and CDR2 is FQNENV.

In the case of this clone: The same CDR3 is also encoded by other DNA sequences in this sample. This CDR3 is CASSERRRAGANVLTF. CDR3 DNA: TGTGCCAGCAGTGAGAGGCGTCGGGCTGGGGCCAACGTCCTGACTTTC. The chain combines TRBV6-1 with TRBJ2-6; D is unresolved. The V gene lost 3 bases and the J gene lost 2 bases, with 11 bases spanning the gap. The CDR3 runs 16 residues. The germline gives CDR1 MNHNS, CDR2 SASEGT.

As concerns this clone: Other DNA sequences in this sample translate to the same CDR3. This chain links TRBV5-1 with TRBJ2-5; TRBD1 matches 9 bases. The CDR3 runs 14 residues. The germline gives CDR1 SGHRS, CDR2 YFSETQ. V shed 5 bases, J shed 4 bases, and the junction held 6 bases outside the gene matches. CDR3 DNA sequence: TGCGCCAGCAGTAAGGGACAGGGTACAGAGACCCAGTACTTC. Protein: CASSKGQGTETQYF.

The V call is TRBV6-1, the J call TRBJ2-3; 10 positions match TRBD2. There are 13 residues in the CDR3. V shed 11 bases, J shed 3 bases, and the junction held 5 bases outside the gene matches. Germline assignment: CDR1 MNHNS and CDR2 SASEGT. The CDR3 coding sequence is TGTGCCTGCGTACTAGCGGGGACAGATACGCAGTATTTT. The encoded protein is CACVLAGTDTQYF.

V is TRBV4-1 and J is TRBJ1-2, with D possibly matching TRBD1 (5 bases). The CDR3 runs 13 residues. Trimming took off 4 bases at V and 2 bases at J, with 8 bases between the two ends. The germline gives CDR1 MGHRA, CDR2 YSYEKL. CDR3 nucleotide sequence: TGCGCCAGCAGCCCCGGGACCAACTATGGCTACACCTTC. Protein sequence: CASSPGTNYGYTF.

This clone appeared a single time. The CDR3 DNA follows: TGTGCCAGCAGTTACGACCCGACAGGAGGTAATTCACCCCTCCACTTT. Translating gives CASSYDPTGGNSPLHF. The chain links TRBV6-5 to TRBJ1-6, with D possibly matching TRBD1 (6 bases). Germline CDR1 MNHEY, CDR2 SVGAGI. Trimming shortened V by 2 bases and J by 6 bases, and 14 bases separated the two germline ends. The CDR3 is made up of 16 amino acids.

This clone was counted a few times. This chain connects TRBV19 to TRBJ1-5; TRBD1 is a possible D gene (5 bases). Trimming removed 5 bases at V and 4 bases at J, with 15 bases between. This CDR3 contains 15 residues. Germline CDR1 LNHDA, CDR2 SQIVND (reference sequence). The CDR3 sequence: CASSWAGLGNQPQHF. CDR3 sequence (DNA): TGTGCCAGTAGTTGGGCGGGGCTAGGGAATCAGCCCCAGCATTTT.

The V and J genes are TRBV7-9 and TRBJ2-5; D is undetermined. The germline gives CDR1 SEHNR, CDR2 FQNEAQ (reference sequence). Between the trimmed V and J ends, which lost 3 bases and 3 bases, there was a span of 14 bases. The CDR3 sequence is 15 residues long. Written as DNA, the CDR3 is TGTGCCAGCAGCTTCCCGTCCCGGGCGAAAGAGACCCAGTACTTC. Translation: CASSFPSRAKETQYF.

The rearrangement uses TRBV5-6 and TRBJ1-1, with D hard to call. Trimming shortened V by 5 bases and J by 1 base, and 12 bases separated the two germline ends. The length of the CDR3 is 14 residues. CDR1 and CDR2 (germline): SGHDT, YYEEEE. Here the CDR3 reads CASRSVTENTEAFF. CDR3 nucleotides: TGTGCCAGCAGATCGGTTACAGAGAACACTGAAGCTTTCTTT.

Only one count was recorded for this clone. This chain uses TRBV4-1 with TRBJ2-7; D may be TRBD1 or TRBD2 (5 bases each). V lost 1 base to trimming and J lost 7 bases, with 20 bases between them. The length of the CDR3 is 16 residues. Germline V gives CDR1 MGHRA, CDR2 YSYEKL. CDR3 nucleotide sequence: TGCGCCAGCAGCCAAGTCGGGACGTCGACACTCGTGGAGCAGTACTTC. As protein: CASSQVGTSTLVEQYF.

This sequence joins TRBV6-1 and TRBJ1-1; TRBD1 agrees at 9 bases. Looked up from germline, CDR1 is MNHNS and CDR2 is SASEGT. The CDR3 consists of 14 residues. The junction had 8 bases not matched to a gene; V was cut back by 7 bases and J by 5 bases. CDR3: CASMEQGAGTEAFF. DNA of the CDR3: TGTGCCAGCATGGAACAGGGGGCCGGGACTGAAGCTTTCTTT.

Of note for this clone: Different DNA sequences within this sample yield the same CDR3. The gene calls are TRBV11-3 and TRBJ2-5, with 7 positions matching TRBD2. V lost 2 bases and J lost 2; bases outside the gene matches: 11. Per germline, CDR1 SGHNT and CDR2 YENEEA. The CDR3 contains 17 residues. The CDR3 reads CASSLSGRRGIQETQYF. CDR3 sequence (DNA): TGTGCCAGCAGCTTATCCGGGCGGCGGGGGATACAAGAGACCCAGTACTTC.

This clone was picked up a small number of times. The chain has TRBV6-5 and TRBJ1-5, with TRBD1 as a possible D gene (5 bases). The CDR3 has 14 amino acids. V was shortened by 6 bases and J by 0 bases, with 9 bases between the two germline ends. Per germline, CDR1 MNHEY and CDR2 SVGAGI. CDR3 sequence: CASRSDSSNQPQHF. The CDR3 region has the DNA TGTGCCAGCAGGTCCGACAGTAGCAATCAGCCCCAGCATTTT.

This clone came up a few times. The chain links TRBV11-3 to TRBJ2-1; the match to TRBD2 covers 13 bases. The CDR3 is 16 amino acids. J lost 4 bases, V lost 4 bases, and 4 bases had no gene match. CDR1 and CDR2 (germline): SGHNT, YENEEA. The CDR3 DNA follows: TGTGCCAGCAGCTCGACTAGCGGGGGGCAGTACAATGAGCAGTTCTTC. Its protein product is CASSSTSGGQYNEQFF.

The chain uses TRBV7-3 and TRBJ2-1; 10 bases agree with TRBD1. CDR3 length equals 14 residues. Germline assignment: CDR1 SGHTA and CDR2 FQGTGA. The junction had 8 bases not matched to a gene; V was cut back by 5 bases and J by 10 bases. CDR3 region: CASSPSPDRGEQFF. CDR3 in DNA: TGTGCCAGCAGCCCCTCTCCGGACAGGGGGGAGCAGTTCTTC.

The rearrangement links TRBV27 to TRBJ2-7; 8 bases map to TRBD1. CDR3 length equals 17 residues. Unmatched junction bases numbered 14, after V lost 6 bases and J lost 1 base. The germline V gene has CDR1 MNHEY and CDR2 SMNVEV (reference sequence). CDR3 in amino acids: CASSLGNRGVGSYEQYF. CDR3 DNA sequence: TGTGCCAGCAGCTTAGGCAACAGGGGGGTGGGTTCCTACGAGCAGTACTTC.

The genes are TRBV5-4 and TRBJ1-4, with D perhaps matching TRBD1 (5 bases). The CDR3 totals 13 residues. CDR1 is SGHNT and CDR2 is YYREEE in the germline V gene (reference sequence). Trimming shortened V by 1 base and J by 5 bases, and 6 bases separated the two germline ends. This chain's CDR3 is CASSLQGNEKLFF. Written as DNA, the CDR3 is TGTGCCAGCAGCTTGCAGGGAAATGAAAAACTGTTTTTT.

In its sample, this clone was seen a few times. The chain employs TRBV19 and TRBJ2-5, with D possibly TRBD2 on 7 matching bases. The DNA end is more similar to TRBJ2-7, so the J call may be wrong. This CDR3 has 17 residues. Germline CDR1 is LNHDA and CDR2 is SQIVND (reference sequence). Here the CDR3 DNA reads TGTGCCAGTAGTATCGAATTGGGGGGGGCATTCTCCTACGAGCAGTACTTC. Translating it yields CASSIELGGAFSYEQYF.

This chain joins TRBV2 and TRBJ1-3; weak D call: TRBD1 (5 bases). CDR1 SNHLY and CDR2 FYNNEI come from the germline V gene. V shed 5 bases and J shed 2 bases, with 10 bases lying between them. The CDR3 runs 14 residues. This CDR3 is CASSNWGPGNTIYF. As DNA, the CDR3 is TGTGCCAGCAGTAATTGGGGACCTGGAAACACCATATATTTT.

A remark on this clone: Because the CDR3's place on the DNA is in doubt, the DNA is left out and the CDR3 is given as listed by TCRdb. The chain joins TRBV19 to TRBJ2-7; the listed D gene, TRBD2, was not tested against the DNA. A total of 12 residues make up the CDR3, ends included. The germline CDR1 and CDR2 sequences are LNHDA and SQIVND (reference sequence). This CDR3 is CASSTSGYEQYF.

The chain couples TRBV9 to TRBJ1-2, with 8 bases fitting TRBD1. The CDR3 sequence is 15 residues long. Germline CDR1 is SGDLS and CDR2 is YYNGEE. Trimming took 2 bases from V and 2 from J; bases not matched to a gene: 5. The CDR3 region is CASSVQGASNYGYTF. As DNA, the CDR3 is TGTGCCAGCAGCGTGCAGGGGGCGTCGAACTATGGCTACACCTTC.

The V gene is TRBV5-1, the J gene TRBJ2-1, with D maybe TRBD2 (5 bases). Germline assignment: CDR1 SGHRS and CDR2 YFSETQ. This CDR3 contains 15 residues. Between the trimmed V and J ends, which lost 0 bases and 8 bases, there was a span of 15 bases. CDR3 nucleotide sequence: TGCGCCAGCAGCTTGGACCTGGGGAGTACATATGAGCAGTTCTTC. This codes for CASSLDLGSTYEQFF.

This clone came up a few times. This chain joins TRBV6-1 and TRBJ2-7; no clear D gene. CDR1 MNHNS and CDR2 SASEGT come from the germline V gene. The V end lost 1 base, the J end lost 0 bases, and 10 bases lay between the germline ends. The CDR3 sequence is 15 residues long. Here the CDR3 reads CASSEEGRVSYEQYF. The DNA for the CDR3 is TGTGCCAGCAGTGAAGAAGGAAGGGTCTCCTACGAGCAGTACTTC.

J is TRBJ2-5 and V is TRBV10-3, with 9 bases fitting TRBD2. Germline-derived CDR1 and CDR2 are ENHRY and SYGVKD. The CDR3 spans 15 residues. Germline trimming cut 3 bases from V and 1 base from J; bases unmatched to any gene: 3. This CDR3 is CAISEPSGAQETQYF. In DNA, the CDR3 is TGTGCCATCAGTGAACCTAGCGGGGCCCAAGAGACCCAGTACTTC.

This clone was observed a few times. The V call is TRBV6-1, the J call TRBJ2-7; TRBD1 matches at 8 bases. Trimming removed 5 bases from V and 5 bases from J; junction bases left unmatched: 8. Germline V gene lookup returns CDR1 MNHNS and CDR2 SASEGT. There are 14 residues in the CDR3. The CDR3 region is CASSSRQGSDEQYF. CDR3 coding DNA: TGTGCCAGCAGTAGCAGACAGGGGTCGGACGAGCAGTACTTC.